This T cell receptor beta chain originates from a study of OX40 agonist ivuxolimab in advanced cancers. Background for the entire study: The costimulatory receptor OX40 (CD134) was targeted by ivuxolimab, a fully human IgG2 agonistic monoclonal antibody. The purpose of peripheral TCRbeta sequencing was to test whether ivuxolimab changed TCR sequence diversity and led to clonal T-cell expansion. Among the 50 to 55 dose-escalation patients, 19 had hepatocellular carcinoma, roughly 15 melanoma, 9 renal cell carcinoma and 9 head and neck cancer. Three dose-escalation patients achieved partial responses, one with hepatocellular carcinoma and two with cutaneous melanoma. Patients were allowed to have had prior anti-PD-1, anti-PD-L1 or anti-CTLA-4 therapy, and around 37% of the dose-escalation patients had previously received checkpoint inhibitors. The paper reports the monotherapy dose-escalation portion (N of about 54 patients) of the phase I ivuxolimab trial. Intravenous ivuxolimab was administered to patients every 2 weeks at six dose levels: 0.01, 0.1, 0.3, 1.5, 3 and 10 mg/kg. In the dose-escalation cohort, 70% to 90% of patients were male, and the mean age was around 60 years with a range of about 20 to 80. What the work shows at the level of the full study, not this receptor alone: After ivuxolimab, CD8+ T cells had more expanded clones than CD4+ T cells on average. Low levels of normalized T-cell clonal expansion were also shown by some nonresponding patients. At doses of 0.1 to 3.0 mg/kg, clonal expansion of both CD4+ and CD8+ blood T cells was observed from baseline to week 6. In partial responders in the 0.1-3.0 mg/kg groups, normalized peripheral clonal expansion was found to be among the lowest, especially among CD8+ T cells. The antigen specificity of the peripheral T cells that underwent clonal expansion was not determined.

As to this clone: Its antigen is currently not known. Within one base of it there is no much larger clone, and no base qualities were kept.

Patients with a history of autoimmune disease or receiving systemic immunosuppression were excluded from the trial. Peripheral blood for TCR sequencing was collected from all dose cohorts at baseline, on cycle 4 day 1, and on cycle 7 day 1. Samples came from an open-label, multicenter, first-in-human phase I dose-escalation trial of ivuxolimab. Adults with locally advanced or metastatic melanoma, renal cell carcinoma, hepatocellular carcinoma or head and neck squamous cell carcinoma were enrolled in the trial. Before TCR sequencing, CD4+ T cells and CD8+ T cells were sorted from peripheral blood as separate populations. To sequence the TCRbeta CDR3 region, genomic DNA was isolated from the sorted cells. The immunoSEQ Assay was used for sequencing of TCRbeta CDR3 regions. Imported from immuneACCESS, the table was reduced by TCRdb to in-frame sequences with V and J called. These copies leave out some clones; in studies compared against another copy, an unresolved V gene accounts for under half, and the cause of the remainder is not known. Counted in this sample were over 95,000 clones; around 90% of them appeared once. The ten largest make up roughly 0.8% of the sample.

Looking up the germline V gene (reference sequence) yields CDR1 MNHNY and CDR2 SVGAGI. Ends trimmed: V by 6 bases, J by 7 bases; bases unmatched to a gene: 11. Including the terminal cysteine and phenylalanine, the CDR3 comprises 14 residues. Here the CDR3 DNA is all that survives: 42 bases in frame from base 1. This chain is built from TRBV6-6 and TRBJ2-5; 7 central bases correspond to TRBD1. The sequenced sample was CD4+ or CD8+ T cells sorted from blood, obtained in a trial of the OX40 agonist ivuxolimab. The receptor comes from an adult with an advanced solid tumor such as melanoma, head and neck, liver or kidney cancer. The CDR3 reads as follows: CASRTEQGFGTQYF. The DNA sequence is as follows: TGTGCCAGCAGGACTGAACAGGGGTTCGGGACCCAGTACTTC.